Below, 27 T cell receptor beta chains from the same sample are listed, as sequenced in a study of blood T cell repertoires in COVID-19 (dated by TCRdb to 2019 to 2021). The library was built by means of the immunoSEQ multiplex PCR assay. TCRdb stores this immuneACCESS table with in-frame sequences only. Part of the clones is absent; in the studies checked, under half of the shortfall reflects unresolved V genes, and no reason is known for the rest. Present in this sample are around 60,000 clones, roughly 89% of which were seen just once. The ten largest make up approximately 13% of the sample. Input material: peripheral blood. These receptor sequences come from a man in his fifties or sixties with active COVID-19.

The chain uses TRBV19 and TRBJ1-1; D might be TRBD1 (6 bases). The germline V gene encodes CDR1 LNHDA and CDR2 SQIVND (reference sequence). Between the trimmed V and J ends, which lost 5 bases and 0 bases, there was a span of 13 bases. The CDR3 extends over 15 amino acids. The CDR3 loop is CASSLPGGMNTEAFF. CDR3 in DNA: TGTGCCAGTAGTCTTCCGGGGGGCATGAACACTGAAGCTTTCTTT.

The chain uses TRBV5-1 and TRBJ2-1, with unresolved D. The CDR3 consists of 15 residues. Germline V CDR1 and CDR2: SGHRS, YFSETQ. Trimming pared 4 bases from V and 0 bases from J, leaving 11 bases between. The CDR3 loop reads CASSPERSSYNEQFF. The CDR3 region has the DNA TGCGCCAGCAGCCCCGAGCGAAGCTCCTACAATGAGCAGTTCTTC.

V usage is TRBV3-1 (or the pseudogene TRBV3-2) and J usage is TRBJ2-7; TRBD2 matches at 9 bases. J was trimmed by 0 bases and V by 1 base; bases with no gene match: 10. The germline V gene has CDR1 LGHDT and CDR2 YNNKEL (reference sequence). This CDR3 is built from 18 residues. The CDR3 protein is CASSQGPLLAGYSYEQYF. CDR3 sequence (DNA): TGTGCCAGCAGCCAAGGTCCCTTGCTAGCGGGGTACTCCTACGAGCAGTACTTC.

V and J are TRBV3-1 (or the pseudogene TRBV3-2) and TRBJ1-2; TRBD1 matches 7 bases. Germline-derived CDR1 and CDR2 are LGHDT and YNNKEL (reference sequence). V was clipped by 8 bases and J by 8 bases; unmatched bases: 8. CDR3 length: 12 residues. This CDR3 reads CASGNRGSGYTF. CDR3 DNA sequence: TGTGCCAGCGGAAACAGGGGATCAGGCTACACCTTC.

The rearrangement joins TRBV27 to TRBJ2-7; TRBD2 matches 13 bases. Trimming cost V 7 bases and J 2 bases; bases outside gene matches: 5. The CDR3 length is 15 residues. Germline-derived CDR1 and CDR2 are MNHEY and SMNVEV (reference sequence). The CDR3 loop reads CASTMGLAGPYEQYF. In nucleotides, the CDR3 is TGTGCCAGCACTATGGGACTAGCGGGGCCCTACGAGCAGTACTTC.

The rearrangement joins TRBV3-1 (or the pseudogene TRBV3-2) to TRBJ1-5; D possibly corresponds to TRBD1 (6 bases). Germline loops: CDR1 LGHDT, CDR2 YNNKEL (reference sequence). V shed 6 bases and J shed 2 bases, with 11 bases lying between them. The CDR3 consists of 14 residues. The CDR3 sequence: CASSPTGRNQPQHF. CDR3 DNA sequence: TGTGCCAGCAGTCCGACAGGACGCAATCAGCCCCAGCATTTT.

V usage is TRBV12-3 or TRBV12-4 and J usage is TRBJ1-2; a possible D gene is TRBD1 (5 bases). V was pared by 8 bases and J by 6 bases, with 16 bases between. CDR3 length: 13 residues. As DNA, the CDR3 is TGTGCCAGCGGTCAAAGGGGAACGGATGGCTACACCTTC. Translating gives CASGQRGTDGYTF.

This clone appeared a single time. This chain uses TRBV24-1 with TRBJ1-2; the D is unclear. V shed 1 base and J shed 9 bases, with 8 bases lying between them. Germline assignment: CDR1 KGHDR and CDR2 SFDVKD. The CDR3 runs to 12 residues. The CDR3 DNA reads TGTGCCACCAGTGATTTCCTAGATAGCTACACCTTC. This sequence encodes CATSDFLDSYTF.

The chain recombines TRBV3-1 (or the pseudogene TRBV3-2) with TRBJ1-4; tentative D call: TRBD1 (5 bases). The CDR3 is 17 amino acids. CDR1 LGHDT and CDR2 YNNKEL come from the germline V gene (reference sequence). V was shortened by 0 bases and J by 4 bases, with 15 bases between the two germline ends. The CDR3 DNA sequence: TGTGCCAGCAGCCAAGATGGGTTGGGGCGGAATAATGAAAAACTGTTTTTT. This encodes CASSQDGLGRNNEKLFF.

V and J are TRBV6-5 and TRBJ1-6; 9 positions agree with TRBD1. In germline, CDR1 is MNHEY, CDR2 SVGAGI. V trimming: 11 bases; J trimming: 10 bases; junction bases outside the gene matches: 9. This CDR3 contains 13 residues. CDR3 residues: CASSTGGRSPLHF. CDR3 nucleotide sequence: TGTGCCTCATCGACAGGGGGAAGGTCACCCCTCCACTTT.

This CDR3 is CASSLQGSTDTQYF. DNA for the CDR3: TGTGCCAGCAGTTTACAGGGTAGCACAGATACGCAGTATTTT. The V and J genes are TRBV28 and TRBJ2-3, with D possibly TRBD1 on 5 matching bases. The germline V gene has CDR1 MDHEN and CDR2 SYDVKM. This CDR3 spans 14 amino acids. V dropped 2 bases and J dropped 0 bases, with 6 bases sitting between them.

There are a few counts of this clone. This chain joins TRBV4-2 and TRBJ1-2, with 11 bases aligning to TRBD1. The CDR3 consists of 17 residues. Germline lookup yields CDR1 LGHNA and CDR2 YNFKEQ. Trimming at V came to 0 bases and at J to 8 bases, leaving 11 bases not matched to a gene. CDR3 amino acids: CASSQDVRDRGLWGYTF. As DNA, the CDR3 is TGTGCCAGCAGCCAAGATGTTAGGGACAGGGGGTTGTGGGGCTACACCTTC.

The chain joins TRBV7-9 to TRBJ2-7; 9 bases align to TRBD1. In germline, CDR1 is SEHNR, CDR2 FQNEAQ (reference sequence). This CDR3 spans 15 amino acids. Germline trimming cut 1 base from V and 4 bases from J; bases unmatched to any gene: 5. CDR3 in DNA: TGTGCCAGCAGCTTAGGGGGACAGGGAGCTTACGAGCAGTACTTC. As protein: CASSLGGQGAYEQYF.

The chain uses TRBV10-3 and TRBJ2-5; TRBD2 matches at 10 bases. The junction had 5 bases not matched to a gene; V was cut back by 6 bases and J by 4 bases. CDR3 size: 14 residues. CDR1 and CDR2 from the germline V gene are ENHRY and SYGVKD. CDR3 region: CAISTGTSVETQYF. Written as DNA, the CDR3 is TGTGCCATCAGCACCGGGACTAGCGTAGAGACCCAGTACTTC.

The rearrangement links TRBV11-2 to TRBJ2-7, with D perhaps matching TRBD1 (6 bases). Trimming took off 6 bases at V and 3 bases at J, with 9 bases between the two ends. Germline loops: CDR1 SGHAT, CDR2 FQNNGV. The length of the CDR3 is 12 residues. This CDR3 reads CASRPTGYEQYF. The CDR3 coding sequence is TGTGCCAGCAGACCGACAGGCTACGAGCAGTACTTC.

This chain connects TRBV11-2 to TRBJ2-1; TRBD2 is a possible D gene (5 bases). V was trimmed by 0 bases and J by 4 bases, leaving 16 bases between them. The CDR3 runs to 17 residues. Germline lookup yields CDR1 SGHAT and CDR2 FQNNGV. CDR3 in DNA: TGTGCCAGCAGCTTAGAGGCCAATATCGGGGTATACAATGAGCAGTTCTTC. It is translated as CASSLEANIGVYNEQFF.

The CDR3 reads CASSLVAGASYEQYF. In DNA, the CDR3 is TGCGCCAGCAGCTTGGTGGCAGGGGCTTCCTACGAGCAGTACTTC. The chain has TRBV5-1 and TRBJ2-7; TRBD1 is a possible D gene (6 bases). The CDR3 extends over 15 amino acids. Germline assignment: CDR1 SGHRS and CDR2 YFSETQ. Between the trimmed V and J ends, which lost 0 bases and 1 base, there was a span of 11 bases. The full variable domain, its missing parts supplied by reference TRBV5-1 and TRBJ2-7, is KAGVTQTPRYLIKTRGQQVTLSCSPISGHRSVSWYQQTPGQGLQFLFEYFSETQRNKGNFPGRFSGRQFSNSRSEMNVSTLELGDSALYLCASSLVAGASYEQYFGPGTRLTVT.

This rearrangement joins TRBV6-5 to TRBJ2-1, with 9 bases that match TRBD2. CDR3 length equals 15 residues. V shed 6 bases and J 6 bases; nucleotides not matched to a gene: 9. Germline values: CDR1 MNHEY, CDR2 SVGAGI. The CDR3 sequence: CASRRVSGSLNEQFF. The CDR3 DNA sequence: TGTGCCAGCAGGAGGGTTAGCGGGAGCCTCAATGAGCAGTTCTTC.

This sequence joins TRBV9 and TRBJ2-6; D might be TRBD1 (5 bases). This CDR3 spans 17 amino acids. Trimming took 4 bases from V and 0 from J, leaving 14 bases between them. Looked up from germline, CDR1 is SGDLS and CDR2 is YYNGEE. The CDR3 spells CASSFRAIGSGANVLTF. The CDR3 nucleotides are TGTGCCAGCAGCTTCAGGGCCATAGGCTCTGGGGCCAACGTCCTGACTTTC.

This clone has just one count. The chain combines TRBV19 with TRBJ1-2, with 8 positions matching TRBD1. The CDR3 spans 13 residues. J lost 8 bases, V lost 5 bases, and 7 bases had no gene match. Per germline, CDR1 LNHDA and CDR2 SQIVND (reference sequence). The CDR3 here is CASSAGQGRGYTF. The CDR3 bases are TGTGCCAGTAGTGCAGGACAGGGCAGAGGCTACACCTTC.

The gene calls are TRBV28 and TRBJ1-6, with a tentative D call TRBD1 (6 bases). The CDR3 loop spans 14 amino acids. The V gene's germline CDR1 is MDHEN and CDR2 SYDVKM. V lost 3 bases, J lost 7 bases, and 10 bases lay in between. The CDR3 sequence: CASSFGQGNSPLHF. CDR3 DNA: TGTGCCAGCAGTTTTGGGCAGGGGAATTCACCCCTCCACTTT.

Here the CDR3 reads CSAETGAEAFF. The DNA of the CDR3 is TGCAGTGCTGAGACAGGGGCTGAAGCTTTCTTT. The genes are TRBV20-1 and TRBJ1-1; 8 bases align to TRBD1. Trimming cost V 5 bases and J 6 bases; bases outside gene matches: 2. This CDR3 contains 11 residues. Germline V lookup: CDR1 DFQATT, CDR2 SNEGSKA (reference sequence).

This clone was detected only once. The chain uses TRBV6-6 and TRBJ1-5, with TRBD1 matching 7 bases. Germline V gene lookup returns CDR1 MNHNY and CDR2 SVGAGI (reference sequence). The trim removed 6 bases at V and 5 bases at J, leaving 10 bases unmatched. The CDR3 has 15 residues. The CDR3 sequence: CASSLREGAYQPQHF. The CDR3 DNA reads TGTGCCAGCAGCCTCCGGGAGGGGGCTTATCAGCCCCAGCATTTT.

The chain links TRBV10-2 to TRBJ2-5, with unresolved D. CDR3 length equals 11 residues. The V gene lost 4 bases and the J gene lost 4 bases, with 4 bases spanning the gap. From germline, CDR1 is WSHSY and CDR2 SAAADI. CDR3 region: CASSAGETQYF. CDR3 in DNA: TGCGCCAGCAGTGCCGGAGAGACCCAGTACTTC.

Concerning this clone: Germline and junction disagree at one end, which may indicate a read error. This chain uses TRBV7-2 with TRBJ2-3; 9 nucleotides line up with TRBD2. The CDR3 length is 15 residues. Germline CDR1 SGHTA, CDR2 FQGNSA. This CDR3 reads CASSLAAGGTDTQYF. The CDR3 DNA sequence: TGTGCCAGCAGCCTAGCGGCGGGGGGGACAGATACGCAGTATTTT.

V usage is TRBV28 and J usage is TRBJ1-5, with TRBD1 matching 8 bases. Germline V gene data show CDR1 as MDHEN and CDR2 as SYDVKM. Trimming took 2 bases from V and 7 from J; bases not matched to a gene: 4. There are 14 residues in the CDR3. The CDR3 reads CASSLGTGTQPQHF. DNA of the CDR3: TGTGCCAGCAGTTTAGGGACAGGTACCCAGCCCCAGCATTTT.

The V gene is TRBV4-2, the J gene TRBJ2-1; D call uncertain. This CDR3 comprises 15 residues. Germline V gene lookup returns CDR1 LGHNA and CDR2 YNFKEQ. The V gene lost 0 bases and the J gene lost 4 bases, with 10 bases spanning the gap. The CDR3 sequence is CASSQDGISYNEQFF. The CDR3 DNA reads as TGTGCCAGCAGCCAAGATGGCATATCTTACAATGAGCAGTTCTTC.